The 18 T cell receptor beta chains presented below share a single source sample, sequenced in a study of blood T cell repertoires in COVID-19 (dated by TCRdb to 2018 to 2020). Library preparation used the immunoSEQ multiplex PCR assay. The table comes from immuneACCESS by way of TCRdb, which keeps in-frame sequences with V and J called. Part of the clones is missing from these tables; in studies checked, under half for an unresolved V gene and the rest for unknown reasons. The sample has 65,000 to 90,000 clones on record, more than 75% of them singletons. The ten largest clones capture about 10% of the sample. The sequencing sample was made of peripheral blood. The receptors were sampled from a man between 60 and 75 years old with acute or convalescent COVID-19.

The chain is built from TRBV27 and TRBJ1-1, with a possible D match to TRBD1 (5 bases). V lost 8 bases, J lost 5 bases, and 12 bases lay in between. The CDR3 length is 12 residues. CDR1 and CDR2 (germline): MNHEY, SMNVEV (reference sequence). CDR3 DNA sequence: TGTGCCAGCGGGGGGGGGAATACTGAAGCTTTCTTT. It yields the protein CASGGGNTEAFF.

This sequence joins TRBV4-3 and TRBJ1-5, with D unresolved. Germline loops: CDR1 LGHNA, CDR2 YSLEER. CDR3 length: 13 residues. Deletions cut 0 bases from V and 7 bases from J, with 7 bases between. The CDR3 here is CASSQDPQQPQHF. CDR3 coding DNA: TGCGCCAGCAGCCAAGATCCACAGCAGCCCCAGCATTTT.

The V call is TRBV20-1, the J call TRBJ2-1, with 7 bases fitting TRBD2. CDR3 length: 14 residues. Germline trimming cut 3 bases from V and 0 bases from J; bases unmatched to any gene: 2. Germline values: CDR1 DFQATT, CDR2 SNEGSKA (reference sequence). The CDR3 DNA follows: TGCAGTGCTAGTAGCGGGTCCTCCTACAATGAGCAGTTCTTC. Protein sequence: CSASSGSSYNEQFF.

The CDR3 nucleotides read TGTGCCAGTAGTACGAACAGGGGAAGGGCTAACTATGGCTACACCTTC. It translates to CASSTNRGRANYGYTF. The chain is built from TRBV19 and TRBJ1-2; 7 bases are a match to TRBD1. This CDR3 is built from 16 residues. The V and J ends lost 4 bases and 0 bases, in that order; junction bases with no gene match: 8. The germline gives CDR1 LNHDA, CDR2 SQIVND (reference sequence).

This rearrangement joins TRBV15 to TRBJ1-5; 8 bases map to TRBD1. J gave up 6 bases and V 0 bases, and 7 bases lay outside the gene matches. There are 16 residues in the CDR3. CDR1 and CDR2 from the germline V gene are LNHNV and YYDKDF (reference sequence). The CDR3 coding sequence is TGTGCCACCAGCAGAGATGGCGGGACAGGCGCTCAGCCCCAGCATTTT. As protein: CATSRDGGTGAQPQHF.

This rearrangement joins TRBV19 to TRBJ2-7; D is uncertain. Germline V gene sequence: CDR1 LNHDA, CDR2 SQIVND (reference sequence). The CDR3 has 13 residues. V lost 3 bases and J lost 4, with 10 bases in between. The CDR3 DNA follows: TGTGCCAGTAGTATGCGGATAACGTACGAGCAGTACTTC. Encoded protein: CASSMRITYEQYF.

CDR3 sequence (DNA): TGTGCCAGCAGTTTTCGGCGGGAGGTTGGGGGAGAGACCCAGTACTTC. Its translation: CASSFRREVGGETQYF. The chain joins TRBV28 to TRBJ2-5; 8 bases fit TRBD2. Germline V gives CDR1 MDHEN, CDR2 SYDVKM. Trimming at V came to 3 bases and at J to 4 bases, leaving 10 bases not matched to a gene. The CDR3 contains 16 residues.

V usage is TRBV7-2 and J usage is TRBJ2-1; 8 nucleotides agree with TRBD1. The V and J ends lost 5 bases and 11 bases, in that order; junction bases with no gene match: 11. The CDR3 is 14 residues long. Germline assignment: CDR1 SGHTA and CDR2 FQGNSA. CDR3 region: CASSRPDRARKQFF. The CDR3 DNA reads TGTGCCAGCAGCCGCCCGGACAGGGCTCGCAAGCAGTTCTTC.

The V gene is TRBV5-1, the J gene TRBJ2-3, with 7 bases matching TRBD1. Unmatched junction bases numbered 8, after V lost 1 base and J lost 3 bases. This CDR3 has 16 amino acids. CDR1 and CDR2 from the germline V gene are SGHRS and YFSETQ. CDR3 nucleotides: TGCGCCAGCAGCTTGTTGTCAGGGGGTAAGACAGATACGCAGTATTTT. Protein sequence: CASSLLSGGKTDTQYF.

The chain has TRBV19 and TRBJ2-5; tentative D call: TRBD2 (5 bases). The V and J ends lost 5 bases and 3 bases respectively, with 19 bases between them. This CDR3 spans 16 amino acids. Germline V CDR1 and CDR2: LNHDA, SQIVND (reference sequence). CDR3 residues: CASSSGNRAIKETQYF. CDR3 nucleotide sequence: TGTGCCAGTAGTTCCGGGAATAGGGCCATTAAAGAGACCCAGTACTTC.

A single count supports this clone. J is TRBJ2-7 and V is TRBV6-5; TRBD2 agrees at 7 bases. Germline CDR1 MNHEY, CDR2 SVGAGI. V lost 4 bases and J lost 4; bases outside the gene matches: 10. The CDR3 spans 15 residues. CDR3 sequence (DNA): TGTGCCAGCAGTTCCTCGGGACTAACCGCTTACGAGCAGTACTTC. Translation: CASSSSGLTAYEQYF.

V and J are TRBV28 and TRBJ2-7; 10 nucleotides align to TRBD1. The ends lost 8 bases at V and 4 bases at J; junction bases unmatched: 8. The germline V gene has CDR1 MDHEN and CDR2 SYDVKM. The CDR3 has 14 residues. CDR3 in DNA: TGTGCCAGCGGACTGGGACAGGGGACTTACGAGCAGTACTTC. Its protein product is CASGLGQGTYEQYF.

Concerning this clone itself: A read error may account for a junction end that differs from germline. The chain is built from TRBV20-1 and TRBJ1-2, with D unclear. This CDR3 comprises 10 residues. Germline V gene lookup returns CDR1 DFQATT and CDR2 SNEGSKA (reference sequence). The CDR3 reads CSARDQSFLF. CDR3 nucleotides: TGCAGTGCTAGAGATCAGTCCTTTTTGTTC.

The V call is TRBV3-1 (or the pseudogene TRBV3-2), the J call TRBJ1-5, with a weak D call TRBD1 (5 bases). Germline V gene sequence: CDR1 LGHDT, CDR2 YNNKEL (reference sequence). The length of the CDR3 is 15 residues. V was trimmed by 2 bases and J by 1 base, leaving 9 bases between them. The chain's CDR3 is CASSQHSGSNQPQHF. The CDR3 DNA follows: TGTGCCAGCAGCCAACATTCAGGGAGCAATCAGCCCCAGCATTTT.

The chain couples TRBV5-1 to TRBJ1-1; TRBD1 is a possible D gene (5 bases). Germline CDR1 and CDR2: SGHRS and YFSETQ. CDR3 length: 15 amino acids. The V end was cut by 3 bases, the J end by 1 base, with 13 bases between. The CDR3 bases are TGCGCCAGCAGCTCCTTGGCCGGGGGGAACACTGAAGCTTTCTTT. Translation: CASSSLAGGNTEAFF.

This clone appeared once. This chain links TRBV18 with TRBJ2-4; TRBD1 might be the D (6 bases). V lost 6 bases and J 2 bases, leaving 17 bases between the germline ends. The CDR3 sequence is 16 residues long. Germline CDR1 is KGHSH and CDR2 is LQKENI. As DNA, the CDR3 is TGTGCCAGCTCCCCCCCAGGGACAATTACCAAAAACATTCAGTACTTC. Translation: CASSPPGTITKNIQYF.

This clone was recorded once. The J gene is TRBJ2-1, the V gene TRBV4-1, with 7 bases identical to TRBD2. The CDR3 loop spans 14 amino acids. Per germline, CDR1 MGHRA and CDR2 YSYEKL. V lost 4 bases and J lost 0; bases outside the gene matches: 0. The CDR3 sequence is CASSPGGSYNEQFF. The DNA for the CDR3 is TGCGCCAGCAGCCCGGGAGGCTCCTACAATGAGCAGTTCTTC.

The genes are TRBV9 and TRBJ2-1; no clear D. The V end was cut by 0 bases, the J end by 6 bases, with 10 bases between. Per the germline V gene, CDR1 is SGDLS and CDR2 is YYNGEE. The CDR3 runs to 14 residues. The CDR3 reads CASSVGISSNEQFF. As DNA, the CDR3 is TGTGCCAGCAGCGTAGGTATTAGCAGCAATGAGCAGTTCTTC.